These T cell receptor beta chains were read from a single sample in a study of T cell responses to AZD1222 COVID-19 vaccine. Assay used: immunoSEQ multiplex PCR; TCRdb lists only in-frame clones, some missing. Altogether 130,000 or so clones are present, roughly 88% being singletons, with the ten largest covering roughly a quarter. The sample consisted of peripheral blood, taken 28 days after the second AZD1222 dose. The origin of the receptors is an adult who received the AZD1222 COVID-19 vaccine. The CDR3 runs from the conserved cysteine through the conserved F or W. A D gene is named only where the DNA matches it firmly. Some rows mark clone size as missing; the rest say once, few, many or name a class of expanded clone.

cdr3_nt cdr3_aa clone_size j_call v_call d_call
TGCGCCAGCAGTCGCATCCGGGACAGGGTTAATCAGCCCCAGCATTTT CASSRIRDRVNQPQHF once TRBJ1-5 TRBV23-1 TRBD1
TGTGCCAGCAGCTTAAGCCCTAAGGCAGGGCGCTACTATAATTCACCCCTCCACTTT CASSLSPKAGRYYNSPLHF NA TRBJ1-6 TRBV13 NA
TGTGCCAGCAGCGGGGACGTCAACATGCGGGAATACGAGCAGTACTTC CASSGDVNMREYEQYF NA TRBJ2-7 TRBV5-5 NA
TGTGCCAGTAGTATAGTAGAGGGAGGGAAAGAGACCCAGTACTTC CASSIVEGGKETQYF NA TRBJ2-5 TRBV19 TRBD2
TGTGCCAGTAGTATAAGGGCAGGGCTCGAGCAGTACTTC CASSIRAGLEQYF NA TRBJ2-7 TRBV19 NA
TGTGCCACCAGTGATTTAACGCTAAAGGGGGCCGCCAGGGACCTCTTTGCCGGGGCCAACGTCCTGACTTTC CATSDLTLKGAARDLFAGANVLTF once TRBJ2-6 TRBV24-1 TRBD1
TGTGCCAGCAGTTCAGGGGGCGCTAACACTGAAGCTTTCTTT CASSSGGANTEAFF few TRBJ1-1 TRBV6-2/TRBV6-3 TRBD1
TGTGCCAGCAGTTACACAAAGGGGCATGGCTACACCTTC CASSYTKGHGYTF NA TRBJ1-2 TRBV6-5 NA
TGTGCCAGCAGCTTAACCGCCCCAGGCAGGGGGACCGAGCAGTACTTC CASSLTAPGRGTEQYF NA TRBJ2-7 TRBV7-3 TRBD1
TGTGCCAGCAGCTTGTCGGCGGTCACTGAAGCTTTCTTT CASSLSAVTEAFF NA TRBJ1-1 TRBV5-6 NA
TGTGCCAGCAGTGAGGCTAGCGGGGGGGGATCCTACAATGAGCAGTTCTTC CASSEASGGGSYNEQFF NA TRBJ2-1 TRBV6-4 TRBD2
TGTGCCAGTAGTATCAACGCCGACAGGTCCCCCGGGCAGTACTTC CASSINADRSPGQYF NA TRBJ2-7 TRBV19 NA
TGTGCCATCAGACCAGTAAGCTCTGGAAACACCATATATTTT CAIRPVSSGNTIYF once TRBJ1-3 TRBV10-3 NA
TGTGCCAGCAGGGGACTCCCCGGCGTAGAATTAAACTTC CASRGLPGVELNF NA TRBJ2-5 TRBV9 NA
TGTGCCAGCAGTGGGACAGGGCAGGGGACAGATACGCAGTATTTT CASSGTGQGTDTQYF NA TRBJ2-3 TRBV2 TRBD1
TGTGCCACCAGTGAAGGGATTTTCCATCAGCCCCAGCATTTT CATSEGIFHQPQHF once TRBJ1-5 TRBV24-1 NA
TGTGCCAGCAGCCCTTACCCCCGGGGGGACTATGGCTACACCTTC CASSPYPRGDYGYTF NA TRBJ1-2 TRBV5-5 NA
TGTGCCAGCAGCTTGGGTCATTCCTACGAGCAGTACTTC CASSLGHSYEQYF NA TRBJ2-7 TRBV7-3 NA
TGTGCCAGCAGTTGGGATAGCGGATACGAGCAGTACTTC CASSWDSGYEQYF NA TRBJ2-7 TRBV12-3/TRBV12-4 NA
TGTGCCAGCAGCCCTCACTCCTACGAGCAGTACTTC CASSPHSYEQYF NA TRBJ2-7 TRBV13 NA
TGTGCCAGCAGTTTATGGCGGCGGGGCGGTAATGAGCAGTTCTTC CASSLWRRGGNEQFF once TRBJ2-1 TRBV28 NA
TGTGCCACCAGCAGAGATCTAGCCTCTGGAAACACCATATATTTT CATSRDLASGNTIYF NA TRBJ1-3 TRBV15 NA
TGTGCCAGCAGTTCCCTAGCGGGACAACTAGAGACCCAGTACTTC CASSSLAGQLETQYF NA TRBJ2-5 TRBV27 TRBD2
TGCGCCAGCAGCCAAGATAGCCTATTTGCCCCGAGTACCATATATTTT CASSQDSLFAPSTIYF NA TRBJ1-3 TRBV4-1 NA
TGTGCCAGCAGCAAAGCGCGGTGGAACACTGAAGCTTTCTTT CASSKARWNTEAFF once TRBJ1-1 TRBV21-1 NA
TGTGCCAGCAGCTTGGGAAAAGCCACAGATACGCAGTATTTT CASSLGKATDTQYF NA TRBJ2-3 TRBV5-6 NA
TGTGCCAGCAGCCAAGAAAGACGGTTTAATGAAAAACTGTTTTTT CASSQERRFNEKLFF NA TRBJ1-4 TRBV3-1/TRBV3-2 NA
TGTGCCAGCAGTGCCCTTTGGAGGGAAGATGGCTACACCTTC CASSALWREDGYTF NA TRBJ1-2 TRBV25-1 NA
TGTGCCAGTAGTATAGCGCAGCAAGAGACCCAGTACTTC CASSIAQQETQYF NA TRBJ2-5 TRBV19 NA
TGTGCCAGCAGCTCCGCCCGGGGGGTTGGCTATGGCTACACCTTC CASSSARGVGYGYTF NA TRBJ1-2 TRBV7-2 NA
TGTGCAAGTCGCCCGGGGGCCCCCCAGACTTATGGCTACACCTTC CASRPGAPQTYGYTF NA TRBJ1-2 TRBV12-2 NA
TGTGCCTGGAGTCTGGGGGCAGAGACCCAGTACTTC CAWSLGAETQYF NA TRBJ2-5 TRBV30 NA
TGTGCCAGCGCCCCGGGACAGAAGGACGAGCAGTACTTC CASAPGQKDEQYF NA TRBJ2-7 TRBV18 TRBD1
TGTGCCAGCAGCCCGGGGACAGCCCAATCGAACACTGAAGCTTTCTTT CASSPGTAQSNTEAFF NA TRBJ1-1 TRBV6-2/TRBV6-3 TRBD1
TGTGCCACCACGGGACAGGGGGGCGAGCAGTACTTC CATTGQGGEQYF NA TRBJ2-7 TRBV24-1 TRBD1
TGTGCCAGCAGCCGGGGGACTGAAGCTTTCTTT CASSRGTEAFF NA TRBJ1-1 TRBV7-9 NA
TGTGCCAGCAGCGCAGGAGGGGGTTGGAACACTGAAGCTTTCTTT CASSAGGGWNTEAFF NA TRBJ1-1 TRBV9 NA
TGTGCCAGCAGCCTCGGGGCCGGTCTTTGGTCTGGCTACACCTTC CASSLGAGLWSGYTF NA TRBJ1-2 TRBV5-4 NA
TGCGCCAGCAGCTCCGGGACAGTCCAAGAGACCCAGTACTTC CASSSGTVQETQYF NA TRBJ2-5 TRBV5-1 TRBD1
TGTGCCAGCAGAGTGGGTGGACTGAACACTGAAGCTTTCTTT CASRVGGLNTEAFF NA TRBJ1-1 TRBV28 NA
TGTGCCAGCAGGCTGCGTGGGACAGGGCGGAATTCACCCCTCCACTTT CASRLRGTGRNSPLHF NA TRBJ1-6 TRBV27 TRBD1
TGTGCCAGCAGAAATTCGGACAGGGACGGCTACACCTTC CASRNSDRDGYTF NA TRBJ1-2 TRBV7-9 TRBD1
TGTGCCAGCTCACCCCAACAGGGGGCCTCAGATACGCAGTATTTT CASSPQQGASDTQYF few TRBJ2-3 TRBV18 TRBD1
TGTGCCAGCAGCTTGAGGCGGGGGGCTGGAAATTCACCCCTCCACTTT CASSLRRGAGNSPLHF once TRBJ1-6 TRBV5-6 NA
TGTGCCAGCTCAGACGGTTTGAATCAGCCCCAGCATTTT CASSDGLNQPQHF NA TRBJ1-5 TRBV18 NA